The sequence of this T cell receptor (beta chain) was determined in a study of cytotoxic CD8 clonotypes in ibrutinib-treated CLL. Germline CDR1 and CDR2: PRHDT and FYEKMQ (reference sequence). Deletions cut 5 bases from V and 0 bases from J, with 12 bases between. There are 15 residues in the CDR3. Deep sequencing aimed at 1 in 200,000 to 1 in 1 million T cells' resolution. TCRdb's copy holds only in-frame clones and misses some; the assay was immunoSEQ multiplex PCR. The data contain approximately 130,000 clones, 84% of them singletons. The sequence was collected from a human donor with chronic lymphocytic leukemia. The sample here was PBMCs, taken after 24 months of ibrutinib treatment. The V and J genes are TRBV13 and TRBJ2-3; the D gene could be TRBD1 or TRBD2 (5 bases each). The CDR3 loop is CASSGRDRSTDTQYF. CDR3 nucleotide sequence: TGTGCCAGCAGCGGCCGGGACCGGAGCACAGATACGCAGTATTTT.